This TCR beta chain originates from a study of cytomegalovirus exposure and HLA in healthy donors. The study's findings and limits: A missense DCLRE1C variant was associated with V- and J-gene trimming of TCR beta chains in a later analysis, and an independent cohort replicated the association. The study labeled 164 TCR beta chains cytomegalovirus-associated. High specificity and sensitivity for cytomegalovirus status were reported for the classifier.

PCR was performed using 60 Vbeta and 13 Jbeta primers. Sequencing was performed with immunoSEQ multiplex PCR; in TCRdb, only in-frame clones are kept and a portion is missing. The top ten hold roughly 2% of the sample, which has some 99,000 clones, less than 80% seen once. With regard to this clone: Its antigen remains unidentified.

Trimming cost V 6 bases and J 5 bases; bases outside gene matches: 9. Germline V gene sequence: CDR1 MNHNS, CDR2 SASEGT. This CDR3 has 14 residues. The source of this sequence is a middle-aged man in good health and CMV-seronegative. The rearrangement joins TRBV6-1 to TRBJ2-7, with 8 bases matching TRBD1. The material sequenced was PBMCs. CDR3 residues: CASRKTGVVHEQYF. CDR3 DNA: TGTGCCAGCAGAAAGACAGGGGTAGTCCACGAGCAGTACTTC.